This TCR beta chain was obtained from a study of tumor-infiltrating lymphocytes in glioblastoma multiforme (dated by TCRdb to 2016 to 2017). Notes on the research overall: The study tested whether intratumoral genomic heterogeneity fosters TIL diversity by jointly investigating somatic mutations, TIL diversity and immune response activity.

For each of the nine to eleven tumor samples, the AllPrep DNA/RNA mini kit was used to purify genomic DNA and total RNA simultaneously. Every RNA sample had an RNA integrity number above 6.5 and an OD 260/280 ratio above 1.9. TCRB libraries were built from RNA via three nested multiplex PCR rounds using a modified ARM-PCR protocol with multiple V-beta primers and a C-beta primer. Starting from 0.5 ug of total RNA, TCRB-specific cDNA was synthesized using ProtoScript II Reverse Transcriptase and a C-beta primer. No unique molecular identifiers were described for the TCRB libraries. In the third PCR, barcodes and adapters were added over about 24 cycles using Deep VentR (exo-) polymerase, and bands of 250-500 bp were then gel purified. TCRB libraries were sequenced with 250 bp paired-end reads on an Illumina HiSeq 2500. The study's processing was this. Reads were cleaned with Trimmomatic, merged with FLASH, assigned V, D and J segments with MiGEC, and analyzed with VDJtools. The Shannon-Wiener diversity index, calculated using VDJtools, was used to quantify repertoire diversity. The public reads were run again by TCRdb, first through fastp at Q25 and then through MiXCR, and only productive beta chains were kept. Duplicate CDR3 protein sequences are folded into a single record with the most common DNA and genes. It is TCRdb's table, rather than the study itself, that gives the V and J calls and clone size. The sample table records fewer than 40,000 distinct CDR3 sequences; approximately 60% of these occur just once. The top ten clonotypes cover around a third of the sample.

This clonotype appeared once. It lacks a known antigen. A much larger clone differs from this one at a single base, so this may be a read error. On the study overall, not on this receptor specifically: The authors noted that sorting T cells into functional subsets, which was not done in the study, would be a future improvement. RNA-based TCR sequencing may distort clone frequencies because T cells carry unequal numbers of TCR transcripts. Only one glioblastoma patient was included in the TCR and somatic mutation analysis, limiting generalizability.

V gives up 9 bases and J gives up 6 bases, and the segment between their germline ends measures 19 bases. The CDR3, cysteine through phenylalanine, is 14 amino acids long. Solely the CDR3 DNA is kept, with 42 bases framed from the first base. According to the germline V gene (reference sequence), CDR1 reads SEHNR and CDR2 reads FQNEAQ. Sequenced sample: brain tumor tissue. The chain was built from TRBV7-9 and TRBJ2-3, and TRBD2 may be the D gene, going by 5 matching bases. This receptor was identified in a male donor with glioblastoma. The CDR3 corresponds to CARLWAGPPDTQYF. In nucleotide form, the sequence is TGTGCCAGGCTATGGGCGGGTCCTCCGGATACGCAGTATTTT.